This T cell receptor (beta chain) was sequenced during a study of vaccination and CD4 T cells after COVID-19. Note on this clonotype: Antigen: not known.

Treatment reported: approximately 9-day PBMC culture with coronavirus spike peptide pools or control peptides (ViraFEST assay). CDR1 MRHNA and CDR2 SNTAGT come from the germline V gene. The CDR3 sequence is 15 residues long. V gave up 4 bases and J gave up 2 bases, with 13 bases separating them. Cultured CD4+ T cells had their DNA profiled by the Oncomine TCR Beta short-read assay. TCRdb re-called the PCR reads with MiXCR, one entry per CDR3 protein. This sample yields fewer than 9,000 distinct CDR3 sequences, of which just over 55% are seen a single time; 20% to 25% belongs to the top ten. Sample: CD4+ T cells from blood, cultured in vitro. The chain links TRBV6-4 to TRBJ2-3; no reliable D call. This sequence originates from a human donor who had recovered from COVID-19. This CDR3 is CASSAKGGYTDTQYF. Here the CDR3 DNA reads TGTGCCAGCAGTGCCAAGGGTGGCTACACAGATACGCAGTATTTT.